This T cell receptor (beta chain) was sequenced in a study of cytomegalovirus exposure and HLA in healthy donors (dated by TCRdb to 2017 to 2019). Describing the broader study: The roughly 650 repertoires of the first cohort and the roughly 110 validation repertoires were produced on the same platform, according to a later analysis. The study was designed to test whether signatures of past pathogen exposure could be identified by cataloging public T cell receptors. Besides the first cohort of around 700 subjects, a separate validation cohort made up of 120 or so different subjects was used. To predict cytomegalovirus infection status, the study brought together high-throughput TCR immunosequencing, statistical association of individual TCRs with disease status, and machine learning. Results the study describes overall, beyond this receptor: The validation cohort had no HLA typing available for a later analysis, so co-occurrence within that cohort was assessed over all 120 repertoires. Subsequent analysis determined that TCRs grouped into clusters in the first cohort also showed a tendency toward co-occurrence across the 130 or so validation repertoires, and 85% to 95% of cluster scores exceeded 0. It was suggested by the authors that the approach could potentially be generalized to other disease states and immunological phenotypes. The study gave a list of more than 150 TCR beta chains associated with cytomegalovirus. Across donors, most TCR sequences were observed very rarely, whereas some public TCRs were present in many individuals. The classifier was reported to diagnose cytomegalovirus status with high specificity and sensitivity in both the original cohort and the validation cohort. In vitro tests confirmed that a few of the cytomegalovirus-associated TCR beta chains recognize cytomegalovirus antigens.

The donors were included in the validation cohort of 120 subjects, a group kept apart from the roughly 670-subject first cohort. The CDR3 runs 15 amino acids, cysteine and phenylalanine included. The kept DNA is CDR3 alone, 45 bases in frame from the first base. V is pared back by 3 bases and J by 1 base, with 13 bases lying between the germline termini. CDR1 is given as SNHLY and CDR2 as FYNNEI, both from the germline V gene. Libraries were made using the immunoSEQ multiplex PCR assay. The paper's processing steps were these. A statistical classification framework was built to diagnose cytomegalovirus status from the catalog of TCR beta chain sequences. In its TCRdb copy, this immuneACCESS table keeps in-frame sequences only and misses some clones. Where compared with another copy, unresolved V genes explain less than half of these, and the others have no known cause. That table gives V, J and clone size, and the DNA gave D and trimming. The sample table contains roughly 43,000 clones; only one count was recorded for approximately 93% of them. Jointly, the top ten make up more than 2% of the sample.

About this clone: Its antigen is not yet known. Base qualities are not provided; no much larger clone lies one nucleotide away.

The chain is made from TRBV2 and TRBJ2-7; the D gene is perhaps TRBD1, from 6 matching bases. The origin of this receptor is a woman aged 18-29 years in good health and CMV-seronegative. What was sequenced was PBMCs. DNA sequence: TGTGCCAGCAGTGAGGACAGCGGTACATCCTACGAGCAGTACTTC. Its coded protein is CASSEDSGTSYEQYF.